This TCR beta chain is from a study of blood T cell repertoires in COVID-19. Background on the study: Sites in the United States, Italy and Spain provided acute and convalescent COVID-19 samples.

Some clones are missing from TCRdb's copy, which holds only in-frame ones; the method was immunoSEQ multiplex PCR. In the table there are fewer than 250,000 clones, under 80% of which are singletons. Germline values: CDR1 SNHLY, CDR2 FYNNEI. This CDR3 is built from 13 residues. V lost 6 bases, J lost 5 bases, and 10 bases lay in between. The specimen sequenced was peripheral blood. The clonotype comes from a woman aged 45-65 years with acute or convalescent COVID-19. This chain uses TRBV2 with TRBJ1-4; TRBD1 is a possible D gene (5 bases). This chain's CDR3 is CASRTALNEKLFF. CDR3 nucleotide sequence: TGTGCCAGCAGGACAGCCTTAAATGAAAAACTGTTTTTT.